This T cell receptor (beta chain) was retrieved from a study of blood T cell repertoires in COVID-19. Across the whole study: Sites across the United States, Italy and Spain contributed samples from acute and convalescent COVID-19. T cells, B-cell-depleted T cells, or PBMCs supplied cDNA or gDNA.

In the authors' workflow: Using reference gene primer amplification, nucleated cell counts were estimated. The protocol was immunoSEQ multiplex PCR, while the TCRdb copy is restricted to in-frame clones and leaves out a portion. V and J calls and clone size follow that table, whereas D and trimming were derived from the DNA. The sample records more than 350,000 clones, approximately 90% being singletons. CDR3 length: 17 residues. CDR1 and CDR2 from the germline V gene are SGHAT and FQNNGV. The J segment lost 0 bases and the V segment lost 1 base, leaving 0 bases of the junction unmatched. The source is a woman in her late teens or twenties who had been exposed to COVID-19. The sequenced material came from PBMCs or T cells enriched from blood (not recorded which). The chain joins TRBV11-2 to TRBJ2-6, with 10 bases aligning to TRBD1. The CDR3 here is CASSLGTGGSGANVLTF. The CDR3 DNA reads TGTGCCAGCAGCTTAGGGACAGGGGGCTCTGGGGCCAACGTCCTGACTTTC.